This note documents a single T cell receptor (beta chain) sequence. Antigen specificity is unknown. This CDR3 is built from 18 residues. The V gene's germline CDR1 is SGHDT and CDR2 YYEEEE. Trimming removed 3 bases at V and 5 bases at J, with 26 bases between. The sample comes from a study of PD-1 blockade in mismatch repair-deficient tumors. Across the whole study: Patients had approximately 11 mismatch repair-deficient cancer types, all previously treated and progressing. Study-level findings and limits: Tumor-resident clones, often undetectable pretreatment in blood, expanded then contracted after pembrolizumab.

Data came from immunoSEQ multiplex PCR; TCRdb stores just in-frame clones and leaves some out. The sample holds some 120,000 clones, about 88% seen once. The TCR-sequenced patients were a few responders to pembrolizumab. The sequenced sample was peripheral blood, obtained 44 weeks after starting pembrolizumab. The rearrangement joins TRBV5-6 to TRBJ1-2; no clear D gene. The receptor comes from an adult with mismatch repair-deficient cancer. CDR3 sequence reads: CASSSRRLLSYGLYGYTF. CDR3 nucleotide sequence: TGTGCCAGCAGCTCTAGGAGGCTACTTTCTTATGGGCTTTATGGCTACACCTTC.